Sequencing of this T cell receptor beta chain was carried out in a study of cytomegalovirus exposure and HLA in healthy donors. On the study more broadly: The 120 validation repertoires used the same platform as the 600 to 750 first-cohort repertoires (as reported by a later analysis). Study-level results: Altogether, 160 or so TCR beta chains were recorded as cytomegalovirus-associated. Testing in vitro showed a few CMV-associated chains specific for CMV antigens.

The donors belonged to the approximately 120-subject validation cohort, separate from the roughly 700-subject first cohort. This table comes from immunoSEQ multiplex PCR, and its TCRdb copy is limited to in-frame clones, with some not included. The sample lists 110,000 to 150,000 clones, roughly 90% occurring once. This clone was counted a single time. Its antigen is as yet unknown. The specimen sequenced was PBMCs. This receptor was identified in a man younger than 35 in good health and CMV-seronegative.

The CDR3 sequence is CASSLAALNRGEAFF. For the CDR3, the DNA is TGTGCCAGCAGCTTAGCAGCCCTTAACAGGGGTGAAGCTTTCTTT. The rearrangement uses TRBV7-8 and TRBJ1-1; 7 bases are shared with TRBD1. Losses at the gene ends were 0 bases for V and 7 bases for J; bases not matched to a gene: 8. The CDR3 spans 15 residues. CDR1 and CDR2 (germline): SGHVS, FQNEAQ.